This T cell receptor (beta chain) was sequenced in a study of shared clonotypes between healthy human individuals. Overall study results and limits: In four donors, about 5% of naive CD4 clonotypes appeared in common. Naive subsets generally had larger estimated richness than memory subsets.

The CD4+ fraction was divided into a CD45RA+ naive subset and a CD45RA-negative memory subset. Concerning this clone: The antigen is not known.

Samples underwent the assay at deep level. Repertoires were generated with immunoSEQ multiplex PCR, while TCRdb's copy carries only in-frame clones and drops some. The sample lists roughly 530,000 clones; approximately 95% were seen once. The specimen sequenced was naive CD4+ T cells sorted from blood. Subset defined: CD45RA+ positively selected. This receptor was identified in a woman between 25 and 40 years old in good health.

The DNA of the CDR3 is TGTGCCAGCAGGACGGAGGCTTCACCCCTCCACTTT. It translates to CASRTEASPLHF. The chain employs TRBV28 and TRBJ1-6; D unresolved. The CDR3 covers 12 residues. Trimming removed 6 bases from V and 9 bases from J, with 9 bases in between. Germline V gene sequence: CDR1 MDHEN, CDR2 SYDVKM. Variable domain in full (rest from reference TRBV28 and TRBJ1-6): DVKVTQSSRYLVKRTGEKVFLECVQDMDHENMFWYRQDPGLGLRLIYFSYDVKMKEKGDIPEGYSVSREKKERFSLILESASTNQTSMYLCASRTEASPLHFGNGTRLTVT.